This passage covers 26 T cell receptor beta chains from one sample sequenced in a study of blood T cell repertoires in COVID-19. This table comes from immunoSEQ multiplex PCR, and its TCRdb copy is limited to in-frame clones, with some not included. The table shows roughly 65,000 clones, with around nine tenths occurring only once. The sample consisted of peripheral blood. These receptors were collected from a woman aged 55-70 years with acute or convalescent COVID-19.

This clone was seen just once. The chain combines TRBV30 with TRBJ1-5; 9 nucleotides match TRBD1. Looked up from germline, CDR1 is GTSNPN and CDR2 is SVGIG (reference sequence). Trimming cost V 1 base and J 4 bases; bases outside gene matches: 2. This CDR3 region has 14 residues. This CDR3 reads CAWSGGTGNQPQHF. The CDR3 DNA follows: TGTGCCTGGAGTGGAGGGACAGGGAATCAGCCCCAGCATTTT.

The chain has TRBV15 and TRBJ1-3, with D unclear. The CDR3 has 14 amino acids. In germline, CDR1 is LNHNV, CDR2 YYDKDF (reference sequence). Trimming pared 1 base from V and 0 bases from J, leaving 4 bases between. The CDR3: CATSRGGSGNTIYF. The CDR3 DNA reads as TGTGCCACCAGCAGAGGAGGCTCTGGAAACACCATATATTTT. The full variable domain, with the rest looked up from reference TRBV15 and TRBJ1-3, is DAMVIQNPRYQVTQFGKPVTLSCSQTLNHNVMYWYQQKSSQAPKLLFHYYDKDFNNEADTPDNFQSRRPNTSFCFLDIRSPGLGDTAMYLCATSRGGSGNTIYFGEGSWLTVV.

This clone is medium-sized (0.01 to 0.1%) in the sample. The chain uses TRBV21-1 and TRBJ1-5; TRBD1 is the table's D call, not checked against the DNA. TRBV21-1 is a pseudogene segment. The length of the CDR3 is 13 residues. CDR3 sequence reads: CASSRDNYQPQHF. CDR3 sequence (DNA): TGTGCCAGCAGCCGGGACAACTATCAGCCCCAGCATTTT.

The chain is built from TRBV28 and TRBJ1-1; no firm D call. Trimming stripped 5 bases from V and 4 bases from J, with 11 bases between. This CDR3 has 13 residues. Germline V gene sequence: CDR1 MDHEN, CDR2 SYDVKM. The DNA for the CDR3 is TGTGCCAGCAGTCCTCACCGGGGCACTGAAGCTTTCTTT. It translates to CASSPHRGTEAFF.

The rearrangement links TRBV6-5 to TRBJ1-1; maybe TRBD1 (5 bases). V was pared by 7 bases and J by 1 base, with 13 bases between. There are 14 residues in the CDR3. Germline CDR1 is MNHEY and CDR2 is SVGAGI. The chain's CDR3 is CASTERQGNTEAFF. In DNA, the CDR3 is TGTGCCAGCACCGAAAGGCAGGGGAACACTGAAGCTTTCTTT.

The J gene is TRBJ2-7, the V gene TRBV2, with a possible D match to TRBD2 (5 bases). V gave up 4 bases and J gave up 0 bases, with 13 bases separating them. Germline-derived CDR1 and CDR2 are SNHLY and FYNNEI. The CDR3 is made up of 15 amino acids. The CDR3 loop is CASSGPGWGSYEQYF. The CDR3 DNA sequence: TGTGCCAGCAGTGGGCCGGGGTGGGGCTCCTACGAGCAGTACTTC.

The CDR3 DNA follows: TGTGCCAGCAGGACAGGACAGGGAGCTAAAGGCTACACCTTC. It translates to CASRTGQGAKGYTF. V is TRBV6-5 and J is TRBJ1-2; TRBD1 matches 8 bases. The CDR3 runs to 14 residues. J lost 8 bases, V lost 6 bases, and 11 bases had no gene match. Germline CDR1 reads MNHEY; CDR2 reads SVGAGI.

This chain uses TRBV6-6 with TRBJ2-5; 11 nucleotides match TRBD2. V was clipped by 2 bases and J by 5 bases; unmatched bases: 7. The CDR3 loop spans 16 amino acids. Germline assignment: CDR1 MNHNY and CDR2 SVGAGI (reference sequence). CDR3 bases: TGTGCCAGCAGTTACGGTAGCGGGGGGGCCGGGGAGACCCAGTACTTC. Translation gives CASSYGSGGAGETQYF.

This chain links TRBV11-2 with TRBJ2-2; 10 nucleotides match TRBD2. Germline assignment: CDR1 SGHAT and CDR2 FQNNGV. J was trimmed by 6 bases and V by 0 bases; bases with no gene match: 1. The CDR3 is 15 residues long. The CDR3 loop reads CASSLELAGAGELFF. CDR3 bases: TGTGCCAGCAGCTTAGAGCTAGCGGGGGCCGGGGAGCTGTTTTTT. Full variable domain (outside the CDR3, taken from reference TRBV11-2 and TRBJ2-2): EAGVAQSPRYKIIEKRQSVAFWCNPISGHATLYWYQQILGQGPKLLIQFQNNGVVDDSQLPKDRFSAERLKGVDSTLKIQPAKLEDSAVYLCASSLELAGAGELFFGEGSRLTVL.

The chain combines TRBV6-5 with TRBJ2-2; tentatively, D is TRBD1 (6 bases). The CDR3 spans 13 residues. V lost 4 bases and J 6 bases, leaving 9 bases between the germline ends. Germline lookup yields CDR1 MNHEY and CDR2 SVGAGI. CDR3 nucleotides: TGTGCCAGCAGTTCCAGGGGTCCCGGGGAGCTGTTTTTT. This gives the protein CASSSRGPGELFF.

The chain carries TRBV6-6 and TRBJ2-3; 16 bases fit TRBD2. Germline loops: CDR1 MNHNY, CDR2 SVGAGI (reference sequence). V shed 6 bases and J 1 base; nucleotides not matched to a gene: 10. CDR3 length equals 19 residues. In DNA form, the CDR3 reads TGTGCCAGCAGCTCCGGGACTAGCGGGGGGGTATGGGGCACAGATACGCAGTATTTT. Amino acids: CASSSGTSGGVWGTDTQYF.

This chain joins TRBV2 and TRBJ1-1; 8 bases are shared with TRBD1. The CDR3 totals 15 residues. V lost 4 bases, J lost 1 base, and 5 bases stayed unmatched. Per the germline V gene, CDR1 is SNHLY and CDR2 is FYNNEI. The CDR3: CASSGQDRANTEAFF. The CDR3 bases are TGTGCCAGCAGTGGCCAGGACAGGGCGAACACTGAAGCTTTCTTT. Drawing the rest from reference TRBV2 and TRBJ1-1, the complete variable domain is EPEVTQTPSHQVTQMGQEVILRCVPISNHLYFYWYRQILGQKVEFLVSFYNNEISEKSEIFDDQFSVERPDGSNFTLKIRSTKLEDSAMYFCASSGQDRANTEAFFGQGTRLTVV.

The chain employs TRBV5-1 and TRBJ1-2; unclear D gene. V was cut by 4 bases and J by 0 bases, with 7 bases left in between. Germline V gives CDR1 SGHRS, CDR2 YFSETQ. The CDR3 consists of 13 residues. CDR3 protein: CASSPTTNYGYTF. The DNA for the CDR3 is TGCGCCAGCAGCCCAACTACTAACTATGGCTACACCTTC.

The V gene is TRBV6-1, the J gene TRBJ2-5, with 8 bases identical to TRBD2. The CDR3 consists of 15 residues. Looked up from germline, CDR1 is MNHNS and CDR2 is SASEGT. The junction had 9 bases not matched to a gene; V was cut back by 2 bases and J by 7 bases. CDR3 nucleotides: TGTGCCAGCAGTGAAAGGCGGGGGGCCGCCGGGACCCAGTACTTC. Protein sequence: CASSERRGAAGTQYF.

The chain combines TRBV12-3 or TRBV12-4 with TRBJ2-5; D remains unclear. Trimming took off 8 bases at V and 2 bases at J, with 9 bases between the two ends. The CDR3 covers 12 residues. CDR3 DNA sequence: TGTGCCAGCGGCCTACAGCAAGAGACCCAGTACTTC. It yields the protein CASGLQQETQYF.

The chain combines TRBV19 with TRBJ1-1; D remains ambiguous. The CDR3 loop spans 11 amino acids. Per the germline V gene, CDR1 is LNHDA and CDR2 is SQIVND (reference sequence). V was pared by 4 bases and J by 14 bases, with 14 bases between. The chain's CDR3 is CASSNFRSLFF. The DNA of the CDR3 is TGTGCCAGTAGTAATTTTCGGAGCCTCTTCTTT.

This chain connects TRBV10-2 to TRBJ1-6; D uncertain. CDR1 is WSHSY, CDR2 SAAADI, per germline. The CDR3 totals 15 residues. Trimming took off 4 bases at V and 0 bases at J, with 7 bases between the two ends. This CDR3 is CASSVSDSYNSPLHF. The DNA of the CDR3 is TGCGCCAGCAGTGTTAGTGACTCCTATAATTCACCCCTCCACTTT.

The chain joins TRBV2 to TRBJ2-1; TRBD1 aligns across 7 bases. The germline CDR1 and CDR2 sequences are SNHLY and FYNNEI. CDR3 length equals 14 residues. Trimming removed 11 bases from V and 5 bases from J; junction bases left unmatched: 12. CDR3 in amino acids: CASLKTGLNNEQFF. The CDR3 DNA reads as TGTGCCTCCCTAAAGACAGGGCTCAACAATGAGCAGTTCTTC.

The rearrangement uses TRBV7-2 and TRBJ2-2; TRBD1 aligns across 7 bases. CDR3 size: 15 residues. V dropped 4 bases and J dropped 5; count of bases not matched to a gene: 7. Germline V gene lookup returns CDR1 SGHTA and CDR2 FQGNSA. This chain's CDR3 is CASSSGQPGTGELFF. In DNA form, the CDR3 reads TGTGCCAGCAGCTCGGGACAGCCGGGAACCGGGGAGCTGTTTTTT.

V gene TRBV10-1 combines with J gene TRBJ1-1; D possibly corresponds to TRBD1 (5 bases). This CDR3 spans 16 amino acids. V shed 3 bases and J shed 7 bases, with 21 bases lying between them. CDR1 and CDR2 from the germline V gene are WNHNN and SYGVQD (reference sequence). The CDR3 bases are TGCGCCAGCAGTGAAGATCCAGGGCGCTATCTCAATGAAGCTTTCTTT. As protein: CASSEDPGRYLNEAFF.

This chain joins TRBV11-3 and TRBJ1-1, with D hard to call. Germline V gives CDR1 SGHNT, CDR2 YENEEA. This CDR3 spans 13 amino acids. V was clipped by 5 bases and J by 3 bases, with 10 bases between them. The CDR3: CASSRAGDTEAFF. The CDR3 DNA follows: TGTGCCAGCAGCCGGGCCGGGGACACTGAAGCTTTCTTT.

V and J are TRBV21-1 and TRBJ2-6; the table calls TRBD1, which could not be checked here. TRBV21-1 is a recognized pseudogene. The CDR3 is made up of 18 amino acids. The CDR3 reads CASSSRQGSSSGANVLTF. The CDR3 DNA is TGTGCCAGCAGCAGTCGACAGGGGTCCTCCTCTGGGGCCAACGTCCTGACTTTC.

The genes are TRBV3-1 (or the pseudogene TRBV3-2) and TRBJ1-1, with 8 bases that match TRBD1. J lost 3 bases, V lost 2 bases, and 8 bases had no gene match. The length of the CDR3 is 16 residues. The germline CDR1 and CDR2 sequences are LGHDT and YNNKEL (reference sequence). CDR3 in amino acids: CASSQRGTGGDTEAFF. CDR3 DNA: TGTGCCAGCAGCCAAAGAGGGACAGGAGGTGACACTGAAGCTTTCTTT.

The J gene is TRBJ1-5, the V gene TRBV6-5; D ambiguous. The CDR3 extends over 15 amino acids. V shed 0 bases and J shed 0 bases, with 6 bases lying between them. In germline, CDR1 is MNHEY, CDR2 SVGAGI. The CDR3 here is CASSYSSGSNQPQHF. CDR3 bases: TGTGCCAGCAGTTACTCTTCAGGTAGCAATCAGCCCCAGCATTTT.

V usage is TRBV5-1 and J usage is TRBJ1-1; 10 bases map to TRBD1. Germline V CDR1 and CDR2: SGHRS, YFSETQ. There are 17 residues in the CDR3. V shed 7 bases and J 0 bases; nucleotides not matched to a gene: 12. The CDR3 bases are TGCGCCAGCGGACCTCGAGGACAGGGGGGAATGAACACTGAAGCTTTCTTT. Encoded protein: CASGPRGQGGMNTEAFF.

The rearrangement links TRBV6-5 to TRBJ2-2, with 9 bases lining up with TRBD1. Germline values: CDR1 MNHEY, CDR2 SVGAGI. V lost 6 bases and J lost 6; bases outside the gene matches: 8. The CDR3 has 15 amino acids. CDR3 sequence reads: CASRLDRGYAGELFF. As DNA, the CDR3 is TGTGCCAGCAGACTGGACAGGGGCTATGCCGGGGAGCTGTTTTTT.